This T cell receptor beta chain is drawn from a study of blood T cell repertoires in COVID-19. The wider study: Sample material is recorded as cDNA or gDNA derived from T cells, B-cell-depleted T cells, or PBMCs.

The V end was cut by 7 bases, the J end by 4 bases, with 13 bases between. The CDR3 is made up of 13 amino acids. CDR1 LNHDA and CDR2 SQIVND come from the germline V gene (reference sequence). In its sample, this clone was seen once. The method was immunoSEQ multiplex PCR; TCRdb's version includes in-frame clones alone and lacks a portion of them. This repertoire shows 200,000 to 300,000 clones, about 91% found once; its top ten account for about 2.5%. Sequencing used peripheral blood. This receptor was identified in a young adult with COVID-19, enrolled during active disease. The gene calls are TRBV19 and TRBJ1-1; possibly TRBD1 for D (6 bases). CDR3 region: CASIQGLGTEAFF. The CDR3 DNA sequence: TGTGCCAGTATCCAGGGGCTTGGCACTGAAGCTTTCTTT.